This T cell receptor beta chain was sequenced in a study of shared clonotypes between healthy human individuals. Positive CCR7 selection of CD45RO-negative cells yielded the naive CD8 cells, and terminally differentiated effector memory CD45RA+ cells were excluded. Execution of the assay was at deep level. Every immunoSEQ plate was one replicate of a subset's evenly spread DNA. Assay used: immunoSEQ multiplex PCR; TCRdb lists only in-frame clones, some missing. The sample holds under 2,000,000 clones; approximately 95% are singletons and the top ten take 0.95% to 1.5%. Germline V gene sequence: CDR1 MNHNY, CDR2 SVGAGI (reference sequence). Germline trimming cut 5 bases from V and 5 bases from J; bases unmatched to any gene: 5. The CDR3 length is 13 residues.

This sequence was found in a man between 18 and 35 years old in good health. Sequencing input: naive CD8+ T cells sorted from blood. This chain joins TRBV6-6 and TRBJ2-5; 7 bases agree with TRBD1. This CDR3 reads CASSLTGYETQYF. Written as DNA, the CDR3 is TGTGCCAGCAGTCTGACAGGGTACGAGACCCAGTACTTC.